This entry lists 6 T cell receptor beta chains sequenced from one sample in a study of vaccination effects on CD4 cells after COVID-19. The table came from immunoSEQ multiplex PCR; TCRdb's copy has only in-frame clones and leaves some out. This table holds about 66,000 clones, roughly 80% found once. For these receptors, no antigen is known. On day 10 of culture, CD4+ T cells were separated out. Each participant was administered two doses of either the BNT162b2 or the mRNA-1273 vaccine. The sequences come from CD4+ T cells from PBMCs cultured without peptide, collected after COVID-19 vaccination. Receptors were obtained from a human donor who received a COVID-19 vaccine.

The chain recombines TRBV3-1 (or the pseudogene TRBV3-2) with TRBJ2-6; D gene unclear. The V end was cut by 4 bases, the J end by 1 base, with 14 bases between. The germline gives CDR1 LGHDT, CDR2 YNNKEL (reference sequence). The CDR3 extends over 17 amino acids. In nucleotides, the CDR3 is TGTGCCAGCAGCCGCTTGAAAGGGCCTTCTGGGGCCAACGTCCTGACTTTC. This codes for CASSRLKGPSGANVLTF.

This clone was picked up a small number of times. The chain is built from TRBV29-1 and TRBJ2-1; 10 positions agree with TRBD1. V trimming: 4 bases; J trimming: 6 bases; junction bases outside the gene matches: 6. The CDR3 runs to 14 residues. Germline V gene sequence: CDR1 SQVTM, CDR2 ANQGSEA. This CDR3 is CSVGRTGGSNEQFF. CDR3 nucleotide sequence: TGCAGCGTTGGTCGGACAGGGGGTTCCAATGAGCAGTTCTTC.

This chain connects TRBV30 to TRBJ2-2; the D is unclear. Germline V gives CDR1 GTSNPN, CDR2 SVGIG (reference sequence). The length of the CDR3 is 18 residues. The V end was cut by 0 bases, the J end by 4 bases, with 21 bases between. CDR3 sequence: CAWSVHWGRTGSTGELFF. CDR3 nucleotides: TGTGCCTGGAGTGTACACTGGGGTCGAACTGGCAGCACCGGGGAGCTGTTTTTT.

The chain employs TRBV7-2 and TRBJ1-1, with 7 bases identical to TRBD1. With V trimmed by 2 bases and J by 0 bases, 9 bases remained unmatched. Germline CDR1 is SGHTA and CDR2 is FQGNSA. The CDR3 consists of 17 residues. DNA of the CDR3: TGTGCCAGCAGCTTAAAGGGGGCCTTATTAATGAACACTGAAGCTTTCTTT. This sequence encodes CASSLKGALLMNTEAFF.

The V call is TRBV6-5, the J call TRBJ1-1; D is perhaps TRBD1 (6 bases). V was pared by 0 bases and J by 9 bases, with 17 bases between. Germline CDR1 MNHEY, CDR2 SVGAGI. There are 15 residues in the CDR3. The DNA for the CDR3 is TGTGCCAGCAGTTACTCGGGGCAGGGGAATGTGAAAGCTTTCTTT. Translating gives CASSYSGQGNVKAFF.

The V gene is TRBV4-1, the J gene TRBJ2-3; 9 bases match TRBD1. The V and J ends lost 4 bases and 4 bases, in that order; junction bases with no gene match: 0. This CDR3 is 13 amino acids long. Germline lookup yields CDR1 MGHRA and CDR2 YSYEKL. The CDR3 nucleotides read TGCGCCAGCAGCCGGGACAGGGCAGATACGCAGTATTTT. It yields the protein CASSRDRADTQYF.